These T cell receptor beta chains were read from a single sample in a study of CD8 T cells in ankylosing spondylitis. From the 5' RACE reads, TCRdb called clonotypes with MiXCR, one entry per CDR3 protein. The sample holds tens of thousands of distinct CDR3 sequences; roughly 10% are singletons and the top ten take over 25%. The source material was blood, either unsorted or a sorted T cell fraction (not recorded which). These receptor sequences come from a male donor with ankylosing spondylitis. CDR3s include the opening cysteine and the closing phenylalanine or tryptophan. Fields, in order: J gene, clone size, D gene, CDR3 length, V gene, CDR3 protein, CDR3 DNA. A D gene is named only where the DNA matches it firmly. Size is stated for part of the rows, as once, few or many counts, or as a class when the clone is expanded.

TRBJ1-1	many	NA	11	TRBV12-3/TRBV12-4	CASTQEGLAFF	TGTGCCAGCACCCAAGAGGGATTGGCTTTCTTT
TRBJ2-1	many	TRBD1	15	TRBV11-2	CASSFTGTDNNEQFF	TGTGCCAGCAGCTTTACCGGGACAGATAACAATGAGCAGTTCTTC
TRBJ2-1	NA	NA	15	TRBV12-3/TRBV12-4	CASSPPDATFNEQSF	TGTGCCAGCAGCCCTCCCGACGCCACCTTCAATGAGCAGTCCTTC
TRBJ2-1	NA	TRBD1	15	TRBV10-1	CASTDGTEIDNEQFF	TGCGCCAGCACCGATGGGACAGAAATTGACAATGAGCAGTTCTTC
TRBJ1-2	few	NA	16	TRBV5-6	CASSLRQEDSNYGYTF	TGTGCCAGCAGCCTGAGACAGGAGGACTCTAACTATGGCTACACCTTC
TRBJ1-6	many	NA	14	TRBV12-3/TRBV12-4	CASSLSSYNSPLHF	TGTGCCAGCAGCCTCAGTTCCTATAATTCACCCCTCCACTTT
TRBJ2-1	NA	NA	11	TRBV7-9	CASTPINEQFF	TGTGCCAGCACGCCCATTAATGAGCAGTTCTTC
TRBJ2-1	many	NA	14	TRBV11-2	CASSLSGVYNEQFF	TGTGCCAGCAGCTTATCAGGGGTCTACAATGAGCAGTTCTTC
TRBJ1-1	few	NA	11	TRBV12-3/TRBV12-4	CASGVGTEAFF	TGTGCCAGCGGCGTGGGTACTGAAGCTTTCTTT
TRBJ2-1	many	TRBD2	17	TRBV6-1	CASSAPGLAVSYNEQFF	TGTGCCAGCAGTGCCCCGGGACTAGCGGTCTCCTACAATGAGCAGTTCTTC
TRBJ2-1	NA	TRBD2	16	TRBV18	CASSHREGMISDEQFF	TGTGCCAGCTCCCATCGGGAGGGTATGATCAGCGATGAGCAGTTCTTC
TRBJ2-5	NA	NA	14	TRBV24-1	CATGGRETKETQYF	TGTGCCACCGGGGGCAGGGAGACTAAAGAGACCCAGTACTTC
TRBJ1-5	NA	NA	13	TRBV10-2	CASTDGRNQPQHF	TGCGCCAGCACTGACGGGCGCAATCAGCCCCAGCATTTT
TRBJ2-2	few	TRBD1	16	TRBV4-1	CASSPQGAFDTGELFF	TGCGCCAGCAGCCCCCAGGGGGCGTTCGACACCGGGGAGCTGTTTTTT
TRBJ1-2	many	NA	16	TRBV7-8	CASSPFVSSPNYGYTF	TGTGCCAGCAGCCCCTTTGTCAGCTCTCCTAACTATGGCTACACCTTC
TRBJ2-5	many	TRBD2	16	TRBV29-1	CSVEWSDSGSSETQYF	TGCAGCGTTGAATGGTCTGATAGCGGGAGTTCAGAGACCCAGTACTTC
TRBJ2-1	many	NA	13	TRBV12-3/TRBV12-4	CASTIGPGNEQFF	TGTGCCAGCACCATTGGACCCGGGAATGAGCAGTTCTTC
TRBJ2-1	few	NA	14	TRBV12-3/TRBV12-4	CASSFSGRDNEQFF	TGTGCCAGCAGTTTTTCCGGGAGAGACAATGAGCAGTTCTTC
TRBJ2-1	few	NA	15	TRBV4-1	CASSQAGTPYNEQFF	TGCGCCAGCAGCCAGGCCGGGACTCCCTACAATGAGCAGTTCTTC
TRBJ2-5	few	NA	14	TRBV27	CASSLSFLQETQYF	TGTGCCAGCAGTTTATCGTTCCTGCAAGAGACCCAGTACTTC
TRBJ2-1	many	NA	17	TRBV4-1	CASSRRDSQSSYNEQFF	TGCGCCAGCAGCCGACGGGACTCGCAAAGCTCCTACAATGAGCAGTTCTTC
TRBJ1-1	many	NA	15	TRBV4-2	CASSQDRTENTEAFF	TGTGCCAGCAGCCAAGATCGGACAGAGAACACTGAAGCTTTCTTT
TRBJ2-1	many	TRBD2	19	TRBV4-2	CASSQEGAGTSATYNEQFF	TGTGCCAGCAGCCAAGAAGGCGCCGGGACTAGCGCTACCTACAATGAGCAGTTCTTC
TRBJ2-7	NA	NA	19	TRBV14	CASSQDRDIPGRETYEQYF	TGTGCCAGCAGCCAAGATAGGGACATCCCGGGGCGGGAGACCTACGAGCAGTACTTC
TRBJ2-7	many	NA	13	TRBV7-9	CASSFGGSYEQYF	TGTGCCAGCAGCTTTGGCGGTTCCTACGAGCAGTACTTC
TRBJ2-1	many	TRBD2	16	TRBV6-5	CASRYSSSGSYNEQFF	TGTGCCAGCAGGTACTCCTCCAGCGGGAGTTACAATGAGCAGTTCTTC
TRBJ1-5	NA	NA	15	TRBV19	CASSIISREDQPQHF	TGTGCCAGTAGTATCATAAGCAGGGAAGATCAGCCCCAGCATTTT